These 19 T cell receptor beta chains share one sample of origin, sequenced in a study of Ad26.COV2.S vaccination and SARS-CoV-2 variants. Treatment here: around 19 received Ad26.COV2.S at low or high dose, single or two shots; about five received placebo; per-sample allocation not given. Vaccine and placebo recipients were sampled on day 63 after the first injection. The data were produced by immunoSEQ multiplex PCR, yet TCRdb's version contains in-frame clones alone and is incomplete. The table has approximately 400,000 clones, roughly 85% seen once. The input for sequencing was peripheral blood, taken in a trial of Ad26.COV2.S vaccine versus placebo. The receptors were gathered from a person between 18 and 59 years old who received the Ad26.COV2.S COVID-19 vaccine or a placebo.

V is TRBV5-1 and J is TRBJ1-2; D is unclear. Germline CDR1 SGHRS, CDR2 YFSETQ. V was shortened by 0 bases and J by 4 bases, with 10 bases between the two germline ends. This CDR3 has 14 residues. The CDR3 loop is CASSLGQLSYGYTF. CDR3 nucleotide sequence: TGCGCCAGCAGCTTGGGGCAGCTTAGCTATGGCTACACCTTC. Together with reference TRBV5-1 and TRBJ1-2, the CDR3 gives the full variable domain: KAGVTQTPRYLIKTRGQQVTLSCSPISGHRSVSWYQQTPGQGLQFLFEYFSETQRNKGNFPGRFSGRQFSNSRSEMNVSTLELGDSALYLCASSLGQLSYGYTFGSGTRLTVV.

The rearrangement uses TRBV6-5 and TRBJ2-1; TRBD1 might be the D (5 bases). The CDR3 loop spans 14 amino acids. Germline CDR1 MNHEY, CDR2 SVGAGI. Trimming removed 6 bases from V and 10 bases from J, with 19 bases in between. CDR3 in amino acids: CASSGRWGRSEQFF. Written as DNA, the CDR3 is TGTGCCAGCAGCGGTCGGTGGGGCCGGAGCGAGCAGTTCTTC.

The rearrangement joins TRBV18 to TRBJ2-7; no firm D call. The CDR3 totals 13 residues. Germline CDR1 is KGHSH and CDR2 is LQKENI. V was pared by 1 base and J by 1 base, with 5 bases between. The CDR3 spells CASSPQGSYEQYF. In DNA, the CDR3 is TGTGCCAGCTCACCACAGGGATCCTACGAGCAGTACTTC. The variable domain in full, with the rest retrieved from reference TRBV18 and TRBJ2-7, is NAGVMQNPRHLVRRRGQEARLRCSPMKGHSHVYWYRQLPEEGLKFMVYLQKENIIDESGMPKERFSAEFPKEGPSILRIQQVVRGDSAAYFCASSPQGSYEQYFGPGTRLTVT.

The V and J genes are TRBV4-3 and TRBJ2-1; possible D gene TRBD2, 5 bases. The CDR3 consists of 13 residues. CDR1 is LGHNA and CDR2 is YSLEER in the germline V gene. V lost 3 bases to trimming and J lost 4 bases, with 7 bases between them. In nucleotides, the CDR3 is TGCGCCAGCAGCCAGGGAGTATACAATGAGCAGTTCTTC. Its translation: CASSQGVYNEQFF.

The chain has TRBV7-2 and TRBJ2-2; 14 bases map to TRBD2. The CDR3 sequence is 17 residues long. Germline CDR1 is SGHTA and CDR2 is FQGNSA. V shed 7 bases, J shed 4 bases, and the junction held 8 bases outside the gene matches. CDR3 DNA sequence: TGTGCCAGCACCCCCCCCGGACTAGCGGGAGGCACCGGGGAGCTGTTTTTT. This encodes CASTPPGLAGGTGELFF. The full variable domain, completed using reference TRBV7-2 and TRBJ2-2, is GAGVSQSPSNKVTEKGKDVELRCDPISGHTALYWYRQSLGQGLEFLIYFQGNSAPDKSGLPSDRFSAERTGGSVSTLTIQRTQQEDSAVYLCASTPPGLAGGTGELFFGEGSRLTVL.

The V and J genes are TRBV5-1 and TRBJ1-1; D unresolved. The CDR3 spans 14 residues. Per germline, CDR1 SGHRS and CDR2 YFSETQ. V was cut by 0 bases and J by 2 bases, with 8 bases left in between. CDR3: CASSLGAGNTEAFF. In nucleotides, the CDR3 is TGCGCCAGCAGCTTGGGCGCGGGTAACACTGAAGCTTTCTTT.

The V and J genes are TRBV2 and TRBJ1-1, with D unresolved. CDR1 is SNHLY and CDR2 is FYNNEI in the germline V gene. The germline V and J ends were trimmed by 6 bases and 4 bases, with 9 bases remaining between them. The CDR3 sequence is 12 residues long. CDR3 residues: CASRGWGTEAFF. The CDR3 nucleotides read TGTGCCAGCAGGGGTTGGGGCACTGAAGCTTTCTTT.

This sequence joins TRBV3-1 (or the pseudogene TRBV3-2) and TRBJ2-5, with unresolved D. V lost 4 bases to trimming and J lost 1 base, with 19 bases between them. This CDR3 region has 17 residues. CDR1 and CDR2 from the germline V gene are LGHDT and YNNKEL (reference sequence). CDR3 nucleotides: TGTGCCAGCAGCCCCACCCATAGAACGGAAATCCAAGAGACCCAGTACTTC. Translating gives CASSPTHRTEIQETQYF.

J is TRBJ2-1 and V is TRBV5-1; D is unclear. The CDR3 has 14 amino acids. V lost 5 bases, J lost 5 bases, and 14 bases lay in between. The germline CDR1 and CDR2 sequences are SGHRS and YFSETQ. The CDR3 region is CASSIASMHNEQFF. CDR3 DNA sequence: TGCGCCAGCAGTATAGCAAGTATGCACAATGAGCAGTTCTTC.

The J gene is TRBJ1-2, the V gene TRBV7-2; a weak D match, TRBD1 (5 bases). Trimming cost V 7 bases and J 5 bases, with 14 bases left between them. CDR3 length equals 13 residues. Germline values: CDR1 SGHTA, CDR2 FQGNSA. CDR3 nucleotides: TGTGCCAGCACTCAGGGAGGTCGGTATGGCTACACCTTC. It codes for CASTQGGRYGYTF.

The rearrangement links TRBV12-3 or TRBV12-4 to TRBJ1-4; 8 nucleotides match TRBD1. This CDR3 spans 13 amino acids. Trimming took 4 bases from V and 8 from J; bases not matched to a gene: 3. DNA of the CDR3: TGTGCCAGCAGTTCCACAGGGGGAGAAAAACTGTTTTTT. It is translated as CASSSTGGEKLFF.

As DNA, the CDR3 is TGTGCCAGCAGTTACTCGGCGGGGGGCTACGAGCAGTACTTC. Its protein is CASSYSAGGYEQYF. The chain has TRBV6-2 or TRBV6-3 and TRBJ2-7; 8 nucleotides line up with TRBD2. The V gene's germline CDR1 is MNHEY and CDR2 SVGEGT. Unmatched junction bases numbered 1, after V lost 0 bases and J lost 3 bases. The CDR3 has 14 residues.

The chain links TRBV5-1 to TRBJ1-4; 9 bases line up with TRBD1. Germline V lookup: CDR1 SGHRS, CDR2 YFSETQ. V dropped 2 bases and J dropped 7; count of bases not matched to a gene: 3. This CDR3 contains 14 residues. Written as DNA, the CDR3 is TGCGCCAGCAGCTTACCGGGACAGGGTGAAAAACTGTTTTTT. Its translation: CASSLPGQGEKLFF.

This clone appeared a few times. This rearrangement joins TRBV6-1 to TRBJ2-7; TRBD1 is a possible D gene (7 bases). V gave up 1 base and J gave up 6 bases, with 10 bases separating them. Germline V gene lookup returns CDR1 MNHNS and CDR2 SASEGT. The CDR3 sequence is 13 residues long. CDR3 protein: CASSEDRGGEQYF. In DNA form, the CDR3 reads TGTGCCAGCAGTGAAGACAGGGGAGGCGAGCAGTACTTC.

The gene calls are TRBV3-1 (or the pseudogene TRBV3-2) and TRBJ1-1, with a possible D match to TRBD1 (5 bases). V lost 4 bases, J lost 1 base, and 13 bases lay in between. This CDR3 comprises 15 residues. Germline V gives CDR1 LGHDT, CDR2 YNNKEL (reference sequence). The CDR3 spells CASSPSRGQNTEAFF. DNA of the CDR3: TGTGCCAGCAGCCCCTCAAGGGGCCAGAACACTGAAGCTTTCTTT.

This chain links TRBV5-1 with TRBJ1-1, with D perhaps matching TRBD1 (6 bases). V was cut by 0 bases and J by 7 bases, with 19 bases left in between. Germline V gene sequence: CDR1 SGHRS, CDR2 YFSETQ. The CDR3 consists of 16 residues. The DNA for the CDR3 is TGCGCCAGCAGCTTGGCGTCCGGGACACCACTCGATGAAGCTTTCTTT. It yields the protein CASSLASGTPLDEAFF.

This clone occurred a few times. The CDR3 DNA follows: TGTGCCAGCGGAAGGGTCGCGGACTATGGCTACACCTTC. Its protein is CASGRVADYGYTF. The chain links TRBV6-5 to TRBJ1-2, with D hard to call. This CDR3 comprises 13 residues. V gave up 8 bases and J gave up 3 bases, with 13 bases separating them. Germline loops: CDR1 MNHEY, CDR2 SVGAGI.

This chain links TRBV4-2 with TRBJ2-5, with 8 nucleotides matching TRBD2. The V and J ends lost 5 bases and 2 bases, in that order; junction bases with no gene match: 4. CDR3 size: 14 residues. Germline CDR1 is LGHNA and CDR2 is YNFKEQ. CDR3 sequence: CASSDQRGQETQYF. The CDR3 DNA reads as TGTGCCAGCAGCGACCAGCGGGGGCAAGAGACCCAGTACTTC.

The CDR3 is CASSSGLAGVTGELFF. DNA of the CDR3: TGCGCCAGCAGCTCCGGACTAGCGGGAGTTACCGGGGAGCTGTTTTTT. The chain joins TRBV5-1 to TRBJ2-2; 13 nucleotides match TRBD2. The V gene end was trimmed by 3 bases and the J gene end by 5 bases; junction bases not matched to a gene: 4. The CDR3 loop spans 16 amino acids. In germline, CDR1 is SGHRS, CDR2 YFSETQ.